The 16 T cell receptor beta chains listed next were all sequenced from one sample in a study of T cell clones after liver transplantation. Profiled with immunoSEQ multiplex PCR; TCRdb holds only in-frame clones, not every one. Found here are approximately 10,000 clones, around 71% of them singletons; the top ten hold roughly a quarter. Specimen: CD4+ T cells from blood, collected about 2.5 years after liver transplant. The receptors shown here come from a human patient who received a liver transplant. Part of the T cell pool may stem from the graft donor.

The chain couples TRBV7-9 to TRBJ2-1, with 8 bases lining up with TRBD1. Trimming took 2 bases from V and 0 from J; bases not matched to a gene: 0. Germline V lookup: CDR1 SEHNR, CDR2 FQNEAQ (reference sequence). The CDR3 runs 15 residues. The CDR3 sequence: CASSLTGGSYNEQFF. In nucleotides, the CDR3 is TGTGCCAGCAGCTTAACAGGGGGCTCCTACAATGAGCAGTTCTTC.

The genes are TRBV28 and TRBJ2-5; 8 positions match TRBD2. The V gene end was trimmed by 5 bases and the J gene end by 1 base; junction bases not matched to a gene: 3. The V gene's germline CDR1 is MDHEN and CDR2 SYDVKM. The CDR3 extends over 14 amino acids. CDR3 residues: CASSPGLAQETQYF. For the CDR3, the DNA is TGTGCCAGCAGTCCAGGACTAGCCCAAGAGACCCAGTACTTC.

The chain is built from TRBV6-1 and TRBJ1-2, with D unclear. Trimming removed 1 base from V and 2 bases from J, with 11 bases in between. The CDR3 runs to 15 residues. Germline V CDR1 and CDR2: MNHNS, SASEGT. Written as DNA, the CDR3 is TGTGCCAGCAGTGAAGTTATACAGATGAACTATGGCTACACCTTC. Its translation is CASSEVIQMNYGYTF.

This clone was counted a few times. The genes are TRBV12-1 and TRBJ1-1; the DNA was not compared with TRBD1, the D call given in the table. TRBV12-1 is designated a pseudogene. The CDR3 is 15 amino acids. The CDR3 region has the DNA TGTGCCAGCAGCTTTATCCCCGACAGGGATGTTGAAGCTTTCTTT. Encoded protein: CASSFIPDRDVEAFF.

The genes are TRBV6-4 and TRBJ2-3; TRBD2 agrees at 15 bases. The CDR3 covers 16 residues. Germline trimming cut 4 bases from V and 2 bases from J; bases unmatched to any gene: 1. Germline lookup yields CDR1 MRHNA and CDR2 SNTAGT. CDR3 coding DNA: TGTGCCAGCAGTGGGACTAGCGGGGGGGCCACAGATACGCAGTATTTT. Protein sequence: CASSGTSGGATDTQYF.

The chain employs TRBV7-9 and TRBJ1-2; maybe TRBD1 (5 bases). The V end lost 5 bases, the J end lost 3 bases, and 16 bases lay between the germline ends. Germline V gene sequence: CDR1 SEHNR, CDR2 FQNEAQ (reference sequence). This CDR3 comprises 15 residues. The CDR3 region is CASSLSGTADYGYTF. CDR3 nucleotides: TGTGCCAGCAGCCTATCCGGGACGGCTGACTATGGCTACACCTTC.

DNA of the CDR3: TGTGCCAGCAGTTTATTGGGGACAGGGGGAGCCGGGGAGCTGTTTTTT. It is translated as CASSLLGTGGAGELFF. V and J are TRBV27 and TRBJ2-2, with TRBD1 matching over 11 bases. The CDR3 runs 16 residues. Germline V gene lookup returns CDR1 MNHEY and CDR2 SMNVEV (reference sequence). J lost 6 bases, V lost 1 base, and 4 bases had no gene match.

The sample holds a few counts of this clone. The V gene is TRBV16, the J gene TRBJ2-7, with D maybe TRBD2 (5 bases). Trimming removed 2 bases at V and 5 bases at J, with 19 bases between. CDR3 size: 16 residues. Per germline, CDR1 KGHSY and CDR2 FQNENV. The CDR3 coding sequence is TGTGCCAGCAGCCAACGGGGTAGGGAAACGGTCGACGAGCAGTACTTC. Protein product: CASSQRGRETVDEQYF.

V is TRBV2 and J is TRBJ2-7, with unresolved D. Looked up from germline, CDR1 is SNHLY and CDR2 is FYNNEI. The CDR3 contains 14 residues. V shed 5 bases and J shed 3 bases, with 14 bases lying between them. Written as DNA, the CDR3 is TGTGCCAGCAGTAACGGTCCCTCGGGCTACGAGCAGTACGTC. Translated: CASSNGPSGYEQYV.

A few counts support this clone. V is TRBV13 and J is TRBJ1-1, with D possibly TRBD1 on 5 matching bases. The CDR3 totals 13 residues. Germline V gene data show CDR1 as PRHDT and CDR2 as FYEKMQ (reference sequence). Trimming took 2 bases from V and 3 from J, leaving 7 bases between them. The CDR3 sequence: CASSLQGDTEAFF. In nucleotides, the CDR3 is TGTGCCAGCAGCTTACAGGGCGACACTGAAGCTTTCTTT.

The chain has TRBV7-6 and TRBJ2-2; D possibly corresponds to TRBD2 (6 bases). CDR1 and CDR2 (germline): SGHVS, FNYEAQ. Trimming took 8 bases from V and 2 from J, leaving 9 bases between them. The CDR3 length is 13 residues. The DNA for the CDR3 is TGTGCCAGCCGGGACTCTAACACCGGGGAGCTGTTTTTT. It is translated as CASRDSNTGELFF.

The chain has TRBV9 and TRBJ2-3, with a tentative D call TRBD2 (5 bases). This CDR3 spans 17 amino acids. Germline loops: CDR1 SGDLS, CDR2 YYNGEE. V lost 0 bases to trimming and J lost 2 bases, with 16 bases between them. The chain's CDR3 is CASSVEGVGLYTDTQYF. CDR3 nucleotides: TGTGCCAGCAGCGTAGAGGGAGTGGGTCTTTACACAGATACGCAGTATTTT.

This clone came up once. J is TRBJ1-2 and V is TRBV19; tentatively, D is TRBD1 (5 bases). The CDR3 has 15 residues. V was trimmed by 0 bases and J by 3 bases, leaving 11 bases between them. The V gene's germline CDR1 is LNHDA and CDR2 SQIVND (reference sequence). The CDR3 reads CASSIDGGNDYGYTF. As DNA, the CDR3 is TGTGCCAGTAGTATAGACGGGGGAAACGACTATGGCTACACCTTC.

This clone was counted only a few times. In DNA, the CDR3 is TGTGCCAGCAGTGAAAATTTTCAGCCCCAGCATTTT. It codes for CASSENFQPQHF. The V and J genes are TRBV2 and TRBJ1-5; D uncertain. CDR3 length: 12 residues. The V end lost 2 bases, the J end lost 6 bases, and 5 bases lay between the germline ends. Germline lookup yields CDR1 SNHLY and CDR2 FYNNEI.

J is TRBJ2-3 and V is TRBV30; 9 bases match TRBD2. From germline, CDR1 is GTSNPN and CDR2 SVGIG (reference sequence). V lost 3 bases, J lost 3 bases, and 4 bases stayed unmatched. The CDR3 totals 14 residues. The CDR3 DNA reads TGTGCCTGGAGGTTAGCGGGAGTTACAGATACGCAGTATTTT. Its translation: CAWRLAGVTDTQYF.

The V and J genes are TRBV6-4 and TRBJ2-1; D not certain. Germline V gene data show CDR1 as MRHNA and CDR2 as SNTAGT. The length of the CDR3 is 13 residues. V lost 0 bases, J lost 7 bases, and 7 bases lay in between. The CDR3 region is CASSDSSGNEQFF. CDR3 sequence (DNA): TGTGCCAGCAGTGACTCTAGTGGAAATGAGCAGTTCTTC.